The 12 T cell receptor beta chains below come from one sample, sequenced in a study of CD8+CD57+ T cells in acquired aplastic anemia. Those patients picked for sequencing had displayed CD8+CD57+ cell expansion on flow cytometry. Profiling that covered TCR beta VDJ and CDR3 relied on genomic DNA as its template. TCRdb independently ran MiXCR on the reads; one entry per CDR3 protein. The sample shows around 500,000 distinct CDR3 sequences, more than 25% of them seen only once. The sequencing sample was made of sorted CD4+, CD8+, or CD8+CD57+ T cells (not recorded which) from PBMCs. These receptors were obtained from a human donor with aplastic anemia.

The chain recombines TRBV12-3 or TRBV12-4 with TRBJ2-7; the D gene is possibly TRBD1 (6 bases). V was trimmed by 6 bases and J by 0 bases, leaving 9 bases between them. This CDR3 comprises 13 residues. This CDR3 reads CASRQQGSYEQYF. The CDR3 nucleotides are TGTGCCAGCAGGCAACAGGGCTCCTACGAGCAGTACTTC.

Notes on this clonotype: One end of the junction fails to match germline, which may point to a read error. The rearrangement links TRBV20-1 to TRBJ2-5, with D possibly being TRBD2 (7 bases). The CDR3 runs to 14 residues. Germline loops: CDR1 DFQATT, CDR2 SNEGSKA (reference sequence). The CDR3, as DNA: TGCAGTGCTAGCCCAACGTGGGGGGGCGAGACCCAGTGCTTC. This encodes CSASPTWGGETQCF.

J is TRBJ2-6 and V is TRBV4-2; the match to TRBD1 covers 9 bases. The CDR3 sequence is 21 residues long. Trimming at V came to 4 bases and at J to 1 base, leaving 17 bases not matched to a gene. The germline CDR1 and CDR2 sequences are LGHNA and YNFKEQ. The CDR3 loop reads CASSRILQGAYRVSGANVLTF. In DNA, the CDR3 is TGTGCCAGCAGCCGCATCCTACAGGGGGCTTATAGGGTTTCTGGGGCCAACGTCCTGACTTTC.

At least ten counts were recorded for this clonotype. The chain links TRBV15 to TRBJ1-4; D remains unclear. V shed 1 base and J shed 7 bases, with 10 bases lying between them. Germline V gene lookup returns CDR1 LNHNV and CDR2 YYDKDF (reference sequence). The CDR3 extends over 14 amino acids. In nucleotides, the CDR3 is TGTGCCACCAGCAGAGTAATTCAGGCTGAAAAACTGTTTTTT. It yields the protein CATSRVIQAEKLFF.

This clonotype was seen at least ten times. The V gene is TRBV7-2, the J gene TRBJ1-2; unclear D gene. The V gene's germline CDR1 is SGHTA and CDR2 FQGNSA. The CDR3 sequence is 15 residues long. V lost 5 bases and J 7 bases, leaving 20 bases between the germline ends. For the CDR3, the DNA is TGTGCCAGCAGCATTTATGGGGTACTTTCCTCTGGCTACACCTTC. This sequence encodes CASSIYGVLSSGYTF.

This clonotype was detected many times. V and J are TRBV4-1 and TRBJ1-2; maybe TRBD1 (5 bases). Trimming removed 1 base from V and 6 bases from J, with 12 bases in between. This CDR3 has 14 residues. Germline V gives CDR1 MGHRA, CDR2 YSYEKL. CDR3 residues: CASSQVGTGNGYTF. The CDR3 nucleotides are TGCGCCAGCAGCCAAGTTGGGACGGGGAATGGCTACACCTTC.

The V and J genes are TRBV19 and TRBJ1-6, with a tentative D call TRBD1 (6 bases). This CDR3 is built from 12 residues. V gave up 6 bases and J gave up 14 bases, with 14 bases separating them. Germline CDR1 is LNHDA and CDR2 is SQIVND (reference sequence). CDR3: CASSVMGAALHF. DNA of the CDR3: TGTGCCAGTAGCGTGATGGGGGCAGCCCTCCACTTT.

As to this clonotype: Germline is not matched at one junction end, which may reflect a read error. The chain uses TRBV29-1 and TRBJ1-2; D is ambiguous. The CDR3 has 12 amino acids. CDR1 SQVTM and CDR2 ANQGSEA come from the germline V gene. The CDR3 is CASSMLGGGYTF. The CDR3 nucleotides read TGTGCCAGTAGTATGCTTGGCGGGGGCTACACCTTC.

Worth noting for this clonotype: Since no conserved phenylalanine or tryptophan closes the CDR3, a read error is the likely cause. For the CDR3, the DNA is TGTGCCACCAGCGGCGCAGGTCAGCCCCAGCATCTT. It specifies CATSGAGQPQHL. This chain connects TRBV15 to TRBJ1-5; no firm D call. Germline-derived CDR1 and CDR2 are LNHNV and YYDKDF (reference sequence). The CDR3 has 12 amino acids. Trimming stripped 5 bases from V and 6 bases from J, with 8 bases between.

This clonotype has ten or more counts. The chain combines TRBV5-1 with TRBJ1-2, with 7 bases matching TRBD1. The germline CDR1 and CDR2 sequences are SGHRS and YFSETQ. The junction had 4 bases not matched to a gene; V was cut back by 4 bases and J by 7 bases. This CDR3 contains 12 residues. The CDR3 loop reads CASSTGDSGYTF. In nucleotides, the CDR3 is TGCGCCAGCAGCACCGGGGACAGTGGCTACACCTTC.

This clonotype came up many times. This chain links TRBV10-3 with TRBJ1-2; no definite D call. This CDR3 is 15 amino acids long. V lost 2 bases to trimming and J lost 2 bases, with 12 bases between them. The germline V gene has CDR1 ENHRY and CDR2 SYGVKD. CDR3 sequence (DNA): TGTGCCATCAGTGAGGGTGGATCCCCCAACTATGGCTACACCTTC. Encoded protein: CAISEGGSPNYGYTF.

This clonotype came up a few times. The rearrangement uses TRBV19 and TRBJ1-6; D unresolved. The CDR3 is 16 residues long. CDR1 and CDR2 from the germline V gene are LNHDA and SQIVND (reference sequence). Trimming cost V 6 bases and J 6 bases, with 18 bases left between them. DNA for the CDR3: TGTGCCAGTAGACCCCCTGGTCGGGGAGGTAATTCACCCCTCCACTTT. Its protein is CASRPPGRGGNSPLHF. Combining the CDR3 with reference TRBV19 and TRBJ1-6 gives the whole variable domain DGGITQSPKYLFRKEGQNVTLSCEQNLNHDAMYWYRQDPGQGLRLIYYSQIVNDFQKGDIAEGYSVSREKKESFPLTVTSAQKNPTAFYLCASRPPGRGGNSPLHFGNGTRLTVT.